The 27 T cell receptor beta chains reported below all come from one sample, sequenced in a study of blood T cell repertoires in COVID-19. The assay was immunoSEQ multiplex PCR, and TCRdb's table has in-frame clones only and misses some. In the table there are approximately 97,000 clones, 84% of which are singletons. Sample: peripheral blood. The receptors come from a man in his forties with active or convalescent COVID-19.

The chain has TRBV5-4 and TRBJ2-2; a possible D gene is TRBD2 (6 bases). Trimming left V 1 base short and J 4 bases short, with 17 bases between. The germline CDR1 and CDR2 sequences are SGHNT and YYREEE (reference sequence). There are 17 residues in the CDR3. CDR3 residues: CASSLKGTLGGTGELFF. CDR3 nucleotides: TGTGCCAGCAGCTTGAAGGGGACCCTCGGGGGCACCGGGGAGCTGTTTTTT.

The rearrangement uses TRBV9 and TRBJ1-2; 8 bases map to TRBD1. Germline values: CDR1 SGDLS, CDR2 YYNGEE. The CDR3 loop spans 15 amino acids. J lost 4 bases, V lost 0 bases, and 5 bases had no gene match. The CDR3 reads CASSVETGTGYGYTF. For the CDR3, the DNA is TGTGCCAGCAGCGTAGAAACCGGGACAGGCTATGGCTACACCTTC.

The rearrangement uses TRBV29-1 and TRBJ2-5; 11 nucleotides agree with TRBD2. V lost 4 bases, J lost 2 bases, and 12 bases stayed unmatched. CDR1 is SQVTM and CDR2 is ANQGSEA in the germline V gene. The CDR3 is 17 amino acids. This CDR3 is CSVGPPSGGPIQETQYF. CDR3 coding DNA: TGCAGCGTTGGGCCCCCTAGCGGGGGGCCCATACAAGAGACCCAGTACTTC.

CDR3 sequence: CASSFYRGLGQPQHF. CDR3 DNA sequence: TGTGCCAGCAGCTTTTACAGGGGGCTGGGACAGCCCCAGCATTTT. V usage is TRBV5-6 and J usage is TRBJ1-5; TRBD1 matches at 9 bases. CDR1 SGHDT and CDR2 YYEEEE come from the germline V gene. Trimming removed 2 bases from V and 7 bases from J; junction bases left unmatched: 7. The CDR3 length is 15 residues.

This clone came up once. J is TRBJ2-7 and V is TRBV6-1; 10 bases fit TRBD1. V gave up 1 base and J gave up 1 base; unmatched junction bases: 1. The CDR3 consists of 15 residues. The germline V gene has CDR1 MNHNS and CDR2 SASEGT. CDR3 region: CASSEGTGGSYEQYF. CDR3 coding DNA: TGTGCCAGCAGTGAAGGGACAGGGGGGTCCTACGAGCAGTACTTC.

J is TRBJ2-1 and V is TRBV9; a weak D match, TRBD2 (5 bases). Germline assignment: CDR1 SGDLS and CDR2 YYNGEE. This CDR3 spans 14 amino acids. Trimming cost V 4 bases and J 7 bases, with 15 bases left between them. The CDR3 reads CASSQQLVLNEQFF. In DNA, the CDR3 is TGTGCCAGCAGCCAACAACTAGTTCTTAATGAGCAGTTCTTC. Filled out from reference TRBV9 and TRBJ2-1, the complete variable domain reads DSGVTQTPKHLITATGQRVTLRCSPRSGDLSVYWYQQSLDQGLQFLIQYYNGEERAKGNILERFSAQQFPDLHSELNLSSLELGDSALYFCASSQQLVLNEQFFGPGTRLTVL.

J is TRBJ1-3 and V is TRBV30, with unresolved D. The CDR3 sequence is 14 residues long. With 1 base removed from V and 2 bases from J, the gap between germline ends came to 9 bases. Germline V gene lookup returns CDR1 GTSNPN and CDR2 SVGIG (reference sequence). CDR3 nucleotides: TGTGCCTGGAGTGCAAGGACTCCTGGAAACACCATATATTTT. This gives the protein CAWSARTPGNTIYF.

The chain carries TRBV6-6 and TRBJ1-5; 7 bases are shared with TRBD1. The CDR3 runs to 14 residues. V was pared by 8 bases and J by 6 bases, with 10 bases of the junction left unmatched. Germline lookup yields CDR1 MNHNY and CDR2 SVGAGI (reference sequence). CDR3 residues: CASSTGQGGQPQHF. DNA of the CDR3: TGTGCCAGCTCGACGGGGCAGGGGGGTCAGCCCCAGCATTTT.

The V call is TRBV7-8, the J call TRBJ2-7; tentatively, D is TRBD2 (5 bases). Trimming left V 2 bases short and J 3 bases short, with 17 bases between. The CDR3 is 16 residues long. Germline CDR1 and CDR2: SGHVS and FQNEAQ. CDR3 region: CASSLQATGAVYEQYF. The DNA for the CDR3 is TGTGCCAGCAGCTTACAGGCGACTGGAGCGGTCTACGAGCAGTACTTC.

The CDR3 DNA is TGTGCCAGCAGTGAGGCAACGAACACCGGGGAGCTGTTTTTT. Encoded protein: CASSEATNTGELFF. This chain connects TRBV2 to TRBJ2-2; D gene unclear. CDR1 and CDR2 from the germline V gene are SNHLY and FYNNEI. The V end was cut by 3 bases, the J end by 0 bases, with 5 bases between. The CDR3 is 14 amino acids.

The chain uses TRBV27 and TRBJ1-2; no definite D call. From germline, CDR1 is MNHEY and CDR2 SMNVEV (reference sequence). Deletions cut 4 bases from V and 3 bases from J, with 15 bases between. The CDR3 consists of 15 residues. The CDR3: CASSSLDSFYYGYTF. The CDR3 DNA follows: TGTGCCAGCAGTTCTCTGGACTCCTTTTACTATGGCTACACCTTC.

V is TRBV7-2 and J is TRBJ1-1; TRBD1 is a possible D gene (5 bases). Germline V gene data show CDR1 as SGHTA and CDR2 as FQGNSA. The CDR3 has 13 residues. Trimming shortened V by 2 bases and J by 4 bases, and 8 bases separated the two germline ends. The CDR3 protein is CASSLSRATEAFF. CDR3 DNA: TGTGCCAGCAGCTTAAGCAGGGCCACTGAAGCTTTCTTT.

The chain carries TRBV9 and TRBJ2-2, with no clear D. Germline loops: CDR1 SGDLS, CDR2 YYNGEE. This CDR3 has 14 residues. V dropped 0 bases and J dropped 3 bases, with 6 bases sitting between them. CDR3 in DNA: TGTGCCAGCAGCGTAGAGGCGGACACCGGGGAGCTGTTTTTT. Translation: CASSVEADTGELFF.

In DNA form, the CDR3 reads TGTGCCAGTAGGGGTCTGGAGACGGACTCCTACGAGCAGTACTTC. Its translation: CASRGLETDSYEQYF. This chain connects TRBV19 to TRBJ2-7; D gene unclear. Germline V gene data show CDR1 as LNHDA and CDR2 as SQIVND (reference sequence). Trimming shortened V by 6 bases and J by 0 bases, and 15 bases separated the two germline ends. The CDR3 totals 15 residues.

The J gene is TRBJ2-5, the V gene TRBV29-1; a weak D match, TRBD1 (6 bases). This CDR3 has 13 residues. Germline values: CDR1 SQVTM, CDR2 ANQGSEA. V lost 6 bases and J 2 bases, leaving 13 bases between the germline ends. The CDR3 DNA reads as TGCAGCGTCGCCAGGACAGATCAAGAGACCCAGTACTTC. As protein: CSVARTDQETQYF.

V and J are TRBV11-2 and TRBJ1-1; D is ambiguous. V lost 3 bases to trimming and J lost 8 bases, with 10 bases between them. There are 12 residues in the CDR3. CDR1 and CDR2 (germline): SGHAT, FQNNGV. CDR3 residues: CASSFSGLEAFF. DNA of the CDR3: TGTGCCAGCAGCTTCTCGGGTCTCGAAGCTTTCTTT.

This chain joins TRBV10-3 and TRBJ1-5; TRBD1 aligns across 7 bases. V dropped 8 bases and J dropped 4; count of bases not matched to a gene: 5. Germline lookup yields CDR1 ENHRY and CDR2 SYGVKD. CDR3 length: 13 residues. CDR3 in amino acids: CAIRGTDNQPQHF. The CDR3 DNA sequence: TGTGCCATCCGGGGGACAGATAATCAGCCCCAGCATTTT.

J is TRBJ2-7 and V is TRBV5-4; 7 bases are a match to TRBD1. Per germline, CDR1 SGHNT and CDR2 YYREEE (reference sequence). The CDR3 runs to 13 residues. The V segment lost 4 bases and the J segment 5 bases; nucleotides outside the gene matches: 6. The CDR3 loop is CASSKDRAHEQYF. CDR3 nucleotides: TGTGCCAGCAGCAAAGACAGGGCGCACGAGCAGTACTTC.

The chain joins TRBV11-2 to TRBJ1-1; D is possibly TRBD1 (6 bases). The V end was cut by 1 base, the J end by 2 bases, with 20 bases between. CDR1 and CDR2 (germline): SGHAT, FQNNGV. This CDR3 spans 18 amino acids. CDR3 in amino acids: CASSLVVPYRAQNTEAFF. In DNA, the CDR3 is TGTGCCAGCAGCTTAGTAGTCCCCTACAGGGCTCAAAACACTGAAGCTTTCTTT.

The V gene is TRBV3-1 (or the pseudogene TRBV3-2), the J gene TRBJ2-2; TRBD2 agrees at 8 bases. The CDR3 consists of 15 residues. Germline V gene data show CDR1 as LGHDT and CDR2 as YNNKEL (reference sequence). V lost 4 bases, J lost 7 bases, and 8 bases stayed unmatched. CDR3 coding DNA: TGTGCCAGCAGCCCCTTCGGGGGGGATGTCGGGGAGCTGTTTTTT. Translated: CASSPFGGDVGELFF.

V and J are TRBV9 and TRBJ2-3; D is perhaps TRBD2 (6 bases). Trimming left V 6 bases short and J 2 bases short, with 10 bases between. The germline V gene encodes CDR1 SGDLS and CDR2 YYNGEE. The CDR3 has 13 residues. The DNA of the CDR3 is TGTGCCAGCACAACGGGGGACACAGATACGCAGTATTTT. This encodes CASTTGDTDTQYF.

The chain carries TRBV2 and TRBJ1-3, with 7 bases fitting TRBD1. The CDR3 is 15 residues long. The V gene's germline CDR1 is SNHLY and CDR2 FYNNEI. Trimming removed 4 bases from V and 0 bases from J; junction bases left unmatched: 3. The CDR3 sequence: CASSAGGISGNTIYF. CDR3 coding DNA: TGTGCCAGCAGTGCAGGGGGAATCTCTGGAAACACCATATATTTT.

The gene calls are TRBV27 and TRBJ2-5; 8 bases fit TRBD2. The CDR3 has 13 amino acids. Losses at the gene ends were 6 bases for V and 5 bases for J; bases not matched to a gene: 5. Germline lookup yields CDR1 MNHEY and CDR2 SMNVEV (reference sequence). Here the CDR3 reads CASRQTGGETQYF. CDR3 DNA: TGTGCCAGCAGGCAGACGGGGGGGGAGACCCAGTACTTC.

This chain uses TRBV6-5 with TRBJ1-1, with 7 bases aligning to TRBD1. Trimming cost V 7 bases and J 7 bases; bases outside gene matches: 9. In germline, CDR1 is MNHEY, CDR2 SVGAGI. The CDR3 covers 13 residues. The CDR3 DNA sequence: TGTGCCAGCACCCGAGACAGGGTGAGTGAAGCTTTCTTT. Protein sequence: CASTRDRVSEAFF.

The rearrangement uses TRBV28 and TRBJ2-2; D is possibly TRBD2 (5 bases). V was pared by 7 bases and J by 6 bases, with 9 bases between. There are 12 residues in the CDR3. The germline V gene has CDR1 MDHEN and CDR2 SYDVKM. CDR3 in DNA: TGTGCCAGCACTGCCGGGGCCGGGGAGCTGTTTTTT. As protein: CASTAGAGELFF.

The gene calls are TRBV9 and TRBJ1-6; D is perhaps TRBD1 (6 bases). Germline loops: CDR1 SGDLS, CDR2 YYNGEE. The CDR3 extends over 16 amino acids. Trimming stripped 2 bases from V and 3 bases from J, with 12 bases between. The DNA for the CDR3 is TGTGCCAGCAGCGTCCACAGGGAACGCTATAATTCACCCCTCCACTTT. Its protein is CASSVHRERYNSPLHF.

This clone was picked up many times. The chain couples TRBV4-1 to TRBJ2-2, with 7 bases aligning to TRBD2. Germline values: CDR1 MGHRA, CDR2 YSYEKL. V shed 1 base, J shed 6 bases, and the junction held 11 bases outside the gene matches. This CDR3 is 17 amino acids long. The CDR3 region is CASSQVLIIRGAGELFF. CDR3 coding DNA: TGCGCCAGCAGCCAAGTGTTAATCATCCGGGGGGCCGGGGAGCTGTTTTTT.